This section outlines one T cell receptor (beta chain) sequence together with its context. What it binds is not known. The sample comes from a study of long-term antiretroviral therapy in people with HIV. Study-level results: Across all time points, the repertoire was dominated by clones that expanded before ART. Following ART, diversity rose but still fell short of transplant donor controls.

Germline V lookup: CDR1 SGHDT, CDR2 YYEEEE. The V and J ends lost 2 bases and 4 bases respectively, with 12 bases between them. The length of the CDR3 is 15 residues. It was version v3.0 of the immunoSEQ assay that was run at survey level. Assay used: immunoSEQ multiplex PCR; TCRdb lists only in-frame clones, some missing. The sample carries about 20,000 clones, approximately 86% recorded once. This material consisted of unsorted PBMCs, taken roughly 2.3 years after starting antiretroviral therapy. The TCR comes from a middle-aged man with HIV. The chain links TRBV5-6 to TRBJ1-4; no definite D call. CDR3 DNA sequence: TGTGCCAGCAGCTTACGTCTGGTCGGTAATGAAAAACTGTTTTTT. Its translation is CASSLRLVGNEKLFF.